The 18 T cell receptor beta chains below were found in one sample sequenced in a study of blood T cell repertoires in COVID-19. TCRdb's table, derived via immunoSEQ multiplex PCR, lists solely in-frame clones and lacks some. The sample has about 260,000 clones; 84% are singletons. Sequencing used peripheral blood. The source is a man aged 60-69 years with acute or convalescent COVID-19.

The table lists this clone with a count of one. The genes are TRBV6-5 and TRBJ1-4; 8 bases are a match to TRBD1. The germline CDR1 and CDR2 sequences are MNHEY and SVGAGI. J lost 8 bases, V lost 7 bases, and 9 bases had no gene match. The CDR3 consists of 14 residues. In DNA, the CDR3 is TGTGCCAGCAACACACAGGGGGGGATGGAAAAACTGTTTTTT. This codes for CASNTQGGMEKLFF.

The chain carries TRBV4-1 and TRBJ2-5; 9 nucleotides line up with TRBD2. Germline loops: CDR1 MGHRA, CDR2 YSYEKL. V lost 1 base, J lost 1 base, and 10 bases stayed unmatched. The CDR3 is 18 residues long. This CDR3 is CASSQALAGVGAQETQYF. In DNA form, the CDR3 reads TGCGCCAGCAGCCAAGCATTAGCGGGAGTGGGGGCCCAAGAGACCCAGTACTTC.

This clone appeared a few times. The chain links TRBV5-5 to TRBJ1-2, with D possibly being TRBD1 (5 bases). The CDR3 runs 14 residues. With 8 bases removed from V and 1 base from J, the gap between germline ends came to 15 bases. Germline-derived CDR1 and CDR2 are SGHKS and YYEKEE (reference sequence). The CDR3 region is CASAQAPLNYGYTF. The CDR3 DNA follows: TGTGCCAGTGCACAGGCGCCACTTAACTATGGCTACACCTTC.

V and J are TRBV6-5 and TRBJ2-1, with D perhaps matching TRBD2 (5 bases). Germline lookup yields CDR1 MNHEY and CDR2 SVGAGI. The CDR3 runs 14 residues. Between the trimmed V and J ends, which lost 8 bases and 5 bases, there was a span of 16 bases. The DNA of the CDR3 is TGTGCCAGCCAAGCCCGTCTCGGGAACAATGAGCAGTTCTTC. Its protein is CASQARLGNNEQFF.

The genes are TRBV10-1 and TRBJ2-3, with TRBD2 identical over 8 bases. The CDR3 consists of 12 residues. Germline V gene lookup returns CDR1 WNHNN and CDR2 SYGVQD (reference sequence). V lost 8 bases, J lost 10 bases, and 8 bases stayed unmatched. DNA for the CDR3: TGCGCCAGCTCACGGGGGGGCCTGGCGCAGTATTTT. Translating gives CASSRGGLAQYF.

This clone was seen just once. This chain uses TRBV28 with TRBJ2-1; D remains unclear. The CDR3 contains 16 residues. Germline V gene lookup returns CDR1 MDHEN and CDR2 SYDVKM. V was trimmed by 1 base and J by 4 bases, leaving 14 bases between them. CDR3 loop: CASSLFPSSGYNEQFF. CDR3 nucleotide sequence: TGTGCCAGCAGTTTATTCCCCAGTTCAGGTTACAATGAGCAGTTCTTC.

This chain links TRBV4-1 with TRBJ1-6; weak D call: TRBD1 (6 bases). The CDR3 is 16 residues long. The ends were cut back, 2 bases at V and 14 bases at J, with 22 bases in the middle. In germline, CDR1 is MGHRA, CDR2 YSYEKL. CDR3: CASSQPSGTGKNTLHF. CDR3 nucleotides: TGCGCCAGCAGCCAACCCTCCGGAACAGGGAAGAACACCCTCCACTTT.

The V gene is TRBV5-6, the J gene TRBJ1-4, with TRBD1 as a possible D gene (5 bases). The ends were cut back, 6 bases at V and 2 bases at J, with 11 bases in the middle. The CDR3 runs to 14 residues. In germline, CDR1 is SGHDT, CDR2 YYEEEE. The CDR3 nucleotides are TGTGCCAGCAACCAAAGGGGTACTAATGAAAAACTGTTTTTT. Translation gives CASNQRGTNEKLFF.

This rearrangement joins TRBV3-1 (or the pseudogene TRBV3-2) to TRBJ1-1, with D perhaps matching TRBD1 (6 bases). V lost 1 base to trimming and J lost 1 base, with 7 bases between them. Germline V lookup: CDR1 LGHDT, CDR2 YNNKEL (reference sequence). The CDR3 length is 14 residues. CDR3: CASSQADRNTEAFF. CDR3 DNA: TGTGCCAGCAGCCAAGCGGACAGGAACACTGAAGCTTTCTTT.

V gene TRBV6-4 combines with J gene TRBJ2-4; D remains unclear. The germline CDR1 and CDR2 sequences are MRHNA and SNTAGT. The CDR3 is 12 residues long. Trimming removed 6 bases from V and 0 bases from J, with 3 bases in between. CDR3 in amino acids: CASRLAKNIQYF. The CDR3, as DNA: TGTGCCAGCAGACTAGCCAAAAACATTCAGTACTTC.

V is TRBV28 and J is TRBJ2-3; 8 bases line up with TRBD1. The CDR3 contains 16 residues. The germline CDR1 and CDR2 sequences are MDHEN and SYDVKM. V lost 3 bases, J lost 1 base, and 6 bases stayed unmatched. The CDR3 loop reads CASSFIGQGGTDTQYF. The CDR3 nucleotides read TGTGCCAGCAGTTTTATCGGACAGGGAGGCACAGATACGCAGTATTTT. The whole variable domain, remainder taken from reference TRBV28 and TRBJ2-3, is DVKVTQSSRYLVKRTGEKVFLECVQDMDHENMFWYRQDPGLGLRLIYFSYDVKMKEKGDIPEGYSVSREKKERFSLILESASTNQTSMYLCASSFIGQGGTDTQYFGPGTRLTVL.

The chain is built from TRBV10-2 and TRBJ1-1; possible D gene TRBD1, 6 bases. Germline CDR1 reads WSHSY; CDR2 reads SAAADI. CDR3 length equals 14 residues. Trimming removed 8 bases from V and 3 bases from J, with 16 bases in between. CDR3 nucleotides: TGCGCCAGCTGGAGTCCAGGGGCATACACTGAAGCTTTCTTT. Translation: CASWSPGAYTEAFF.

J is TRBJ2-1 and V is TRBV11-3; the match to TRBD1 covers 8 bases. This CDR3 is 14 amino acids long. V shed 4 bases, J shed 5 bases, and the junction held 4 bases outside the gene matches. Germline values: CDR1 SGHNT, CDR2 YENEEA. The CDR3 region has the DNA TGTGCCAGCAGCTCTGGGACAGGTAACAATGAGCAGTTCTTC. Translated: CASSSGTGNNEQFF.

This clone was recorded only once. This rearrangement joins TRBV7-2 to TRBJ2-5, with TRBD2 matching 11 bases. Germline V gene sequence: CDR1 SGHTA, CDR2 FQGNSA. The V segment lost 1 base and the J segment 5 bases; nucleotides outside the gene matches: 9. The CDR3 has 17 residues. This CDR3 reads CASSLVGWTSGSETQYF. CDR3 in DNA: TGTGCCAGCAGCTTAGTCGGCTGGACTAGCGGGTCCGAGACCCAGTACTTC.

The CDR3 DNA reads TGTGCCAGCAGAACCTTCAGTAACTATGGCTACACCTTC. It specifies CASRTFSNYGYTF. The chain links TRBV27 to TRBJ1-2, with unresolved D. This CDR3 has 13 amino acids. The germline V gene encodes CDR1 MNHEY and CDR2 SMNVEV (reference sequence). Trimming shortened V by 6 bases and J by 1 base, and 9 bases separated the two germline ends.

The chain is built from TRBV5-1 and TRBJ2-7; 9 bases fit TRBD1. The CDR3 spans 14 residues. CDR1 SGHRS and CDR2 YFSETQ come from the germline V gene. Germline trimming cut 4 bases from V and 5 bases from J; bases unmatched to any gene: 7. The CDR3 DNA follows: TGCGCCAGCAGCAAGGGACAGGGTGTCCACGAGCAGTACTTC. Translating it yields CASSKGQGVHEQYF.

The V gene is TRBV7-9, the J gene TRBJ2-1, with D tentatively TRBD2 (5 bases). Germline-derived CDR1 and CDR2 are SEHNR and FQNEAQ (reference sequence). With 5 bases removed from V and 4 bases from J, the gap between germline ends came to 15 bases. The CDR3 is made up of 15 amino acids. In DNA, the CDR3 is TGTGCCAGCAGCCTGCACGTCCCGGGGTACAATGAGCAGTTCTTC. Translating gives CASSLHVPGYNEQFF.

The V gene is TRBV19, the J gene TRBJ2-1, with 9 bases identical to TRBD1. After removal of 7 bases from V and 0 bases from J, the junction contained 4 bases not matched to a gene. Germline loops: CDR1 LNHDA, CDR2 SQIVND (reference sequence). The CDR3 runs to 15 residues. In DNA, the CDR3 is TGTGCCAGTAACCCGGGACAGGGCTCCTACAATGAGCAGTTCTTC. Translation: CASNPGQGSYNEQFF.